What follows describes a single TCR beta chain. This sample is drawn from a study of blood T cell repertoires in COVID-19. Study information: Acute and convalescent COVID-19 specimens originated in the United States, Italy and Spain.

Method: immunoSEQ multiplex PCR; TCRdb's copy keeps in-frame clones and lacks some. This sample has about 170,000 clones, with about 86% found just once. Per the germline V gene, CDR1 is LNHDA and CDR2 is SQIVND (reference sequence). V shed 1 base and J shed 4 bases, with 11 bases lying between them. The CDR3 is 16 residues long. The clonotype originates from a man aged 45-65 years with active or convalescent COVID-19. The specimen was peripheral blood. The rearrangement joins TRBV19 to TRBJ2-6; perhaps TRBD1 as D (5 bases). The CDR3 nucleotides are TGTGCCAGTAGTATAGTACCAGGGTCCGGGGCCAACGTCCTGACTTTC. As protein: CASSIVPGSGANVLTF.